What follows are 8 T cell receptor beta chains derived from one specimen sequenced in a study of shared clonotypes between healthy human individuals. Profiled with immunoSEQ multiplex PCR; TCRdb holds only in-frame clones, not every one. This sample carries over 1.4 million clones, roughly 95% of them seen once, and the ten largest clones take 0.95% to 1.5%. Material for sequencing was naive CD4+ T cells sorted from blood. Indicated subset: CD45RA+ positively selected. The receptors were sampled from a man between 25 and 39 years old in good health.

This chain links TRBV2 with TRBJ2-3; unclear D gene. CDR3 length: 14 residues. Germline CDR1 and CDR2: SNHLY and FYNNEI. V dropped 2 bases and J dropped 8 bases, with 14 bases sitting between them. This CDR3 is CASSERSGPGTQYF. DNA of the CDR3: TGTGCCAGCAGTGAAAGGTCAGGCCCAGGTACGCAGTATTTT.

About this clone: Different DNA sequences within this sample yield the same CDR3. The chain is built from TRBV7-8 and TRBJ2-2; D is undetermined. This CDR3 has 13 amino acids. The V end lost 0 bases, the J end lost 6 bases, and 5 bases lay between the germline ends. Germline V lookup: CDR1 SGHVS, CDR2 FQNEAQ. CDR3 sequence reads: CASSLARSGELFF. The CDR3 region has the DNA TGTGCCAGCAGCTTAGCGCGTTCCGGGGAGCTGTTTTTT.

The CDR3 sequence is CASSLLSLAFF. The CDR3 bases are TGCGCCAGCAGCTTGTTGAGTCTGGCTTTCTTT. The rearrangement joins TRBV5-1 to TRBJ1-1; D is undetermined. Germline-derived CDR1 and CDR2 are SGHRS and YFSETQ. Trimming took 1 base from V and 11 from J, leaving 9 bases between them. CDR3 length: 11 amino acids.

The chain combines TRBV28 with TRBJ1-3; D uncertain. CDR3 length: 19 residues. Germline CDR1 is MDHEN and CDR2 is SYDVKM. Between the trimmed V and J ends, which lost 5 bases and 1 base, there was a span of 24 bases. This CDR3 is CASSPTTGVQLWSGNTIYF. DNA for the CDR3: TGTGCCAGCAGTCCTACAACCGGAGTCCAACTCTGGTCTGGAAACACCATATATTTT. The full variable domain, rest sourced from reference TRBV28 and TRBJ1-3, is DVKVTQSSRYLVKRTGEKVFLECVQDMDHENMFWYRQDPGLGLRLIYFSYDVKMKEKGDIPEGYSVSREKKERFSLILESASTNQTSMYLCASSPTTGVQLWSGNTIYFGEGSWLTVV.

V usage is TRBV6-5 and J usage is TRBJ1-2, with TRBD1 as a possible D gene (6 bases). The V gene lost 0 bases and the J gene lost 7 bases, with 15 bases spanning the gap. The CDR3 consists of 15 residues. The germline CDR1 and CDR2 sequences are MNHEY and SVGAGI. CDR3 bases: TGTGCCAGCAGTTACTCGACCAGGGGACTTGGTGGCTACACCTTC. It is translated as CASSYSTRGLGGYTF.

V and J are TRBV28 and TRBJ2-2, with TRBD2 as a possible D gene (5 bases). The germline V and J ends were trimmed by 6 bases and 9 bases, with 8 bases remaining between them. Germline V gene data show CDR1 as MDHEN and CDR2 as SYDVKM. The length of the CDR3 is 11 residues. In DNA, the CDR3 is TGTGCCAGCAGCGGAGGCCGGGAGCTGTTTTTT. Translating gives CASSGGRELFF.

The gene calls are TRBV18 and TRBJ1-1; no definite D call. Germline V gene data show CDR1 as KGHSH and CDR2 as LQKENI. Trimming removed 4 bases from V and 10 bases from J, with 13 bases in between. CDR3 size: 12 residues. The CDR3 DNA is TGTGCCAGCTCACGAGACCCACTAGGAGCTTTCTTT. Translated, it gives CASSRDPLGAFF.

Comment on this clone: The junction departs from the called germline gene at one end, perhaps through a read error. The CDR3 sequence: CAISRGVHYGYTF. The CDR3 nucleotides are TGTGCCATCAGTAGGGGGGTACACTATGGCTACACCTTC. The chain links TRBV28 to TRBJ1-2, with TRBD1 as a possible D gene (6 bases). The CDR3 runs to 13 residues. From germline, CDR1 is MDHEN and CDR2 SYDVKM.